This entry lists 17 T cell receptor beta chains sequenced from one sample in a study of CD8 T cells in ankylosing spondylitis. Each CDR3 protein gets one entry after TCRdb re-called the 5' RACE reads with MiXCR. Here the sample spans roughly 120,000 distinct CDR3 sequences, approximately 15% being singletons. The sequenced sample was blood, either unsorted or a sorted T cell fraction (not recorded which). All receptors come from a female donor with ankylosing spondylitis or in good health (not recorded which).

A note on this clonotype: A clone one base away is much larger, so this may be a read error. The chain couples TRBV20-1 to TRBJ2-2; the D gene could be TRBD1 or TRBD2 (6 bases each). The CDR3 spans 14 residues. Germline V gene data show CDR1 as DFQATT and CDR2 as SNEGSKA (reference sequence). V lost 4 bases and J lost 9, with 18 bases in between. The CDR3 DNA follows: TGCAGTGCTAAAGGGGGGCTCAGTACCCGGGAGCTGTTTTTT. It yields the protein CSAKGGLSTRELFF.

Many counts were recorded for this clonotype. The chain employs TRBV20-1 and TRBJ2-3; TRBD2 matches 10 bases. J lost 6 bases, V lost 5 bases, and 2 bases had no gene match. The CDR3 is made up of 12 amino acids. Per germline, CDR1 DFQATT and CDR2 SNEGSKA (reference sequence). The CDR3 loop reads CSARTSGDTQYF. Here the CDR3 DNA reads TGCAGTGCTCGGACTAGCGGCGATACGCAGTATTTT.

This clonotype was picked up many times. The chain recombines TRBV12-3 or TRBV12-4 with TRBJ2-2; possibly TRBD2 for D (6 bases). The CDR3 loop spans 15 amino acids. V was pared by 6 bases and J by 5 bases, with 16 bases between. The CDR3 bases are TGTGCCAGCAGCAATTGGGGGGATTTAACCGGGGAGCTGTTTTTT. This codes for CASSNWGDLTGELFF.

Many counts were recorded for this clonotype. The chain is built from TRBV7-2 and TRBJ2-2; 9 positions agree with TRBD2. The germline V gene has CDR1 SGHTA and CDR2 FQGNSA. The trim removed 1 base at V and 5 bases at J, leaving 2 bases unmatched. There are 15 residues in the CDR3. The CDR3 protein is CASSLVAGVTGELFF. The CDR3 bases are TGTGCCAGCAGCTTAGTAGCGGGGGTGACCGGGGAGCTGTTTTTT.

This clonotype was counted ten times or more. The chain is built from TRBV25-1 and TRBJ1-6; 7 bases are a match to TRBD1. This CDR3 has 17 residues. Germline V CDR1 and CDR2: MGHDK, SYGVNS. J lost 10 bases, V lost 3 bases, and 15 bases had no gene match. The chain's CDR3 is CASSDPYRQGPESPLHF. CDR3 bases: TGTGCCAGCAGTGATCCGTACCGACAGGGACCGGAGTCACCCCTCCACTTT.

This clonotype was detected ten times or more. The chain recombines TRBV27 with TRBJ2-5, with TRBD2 matching over 7 bases. V trimming: 0 bases; J trimming: 1 base; junction bases outside the gene matches: 5. The CDR3 contains 16 residues. The germline V gene encodes CDR1 MNHEY and CDR2 SMNVEV (reference sequence). For the CDR3, the DNA is TGTGCCAGCAGTTTATCGGCGGCTAGCGGCCAAGAGACCCAGTACTTC. This gives the protein CASSLSAASGQETQYF.

V gene TRBV12-3 or TRBV12-4 combines with J gene TRBJ2-7, with 8 bases lining up with TRBD1. The CDR3 consists of 15 residues. V trimming: 6 bases; J trimming: 1 base; junction bases outside the gene matches: 8. In nucleotides, the CDR3 is TGTGCCAGCAGGCCAGATGGACAGGGATCCTACGAGCAGTACTTC. It specifies CASRPDGQGSYEQYF.

The gene calls are TRBV7-3 and TRBJ2-3, with TRBD1 matching over 7 bases. CDR1 is SGHTA, CDR2 FQGTGA, per germline. The CDR3 loop spans 14 amino acids. J lost 4 bases, V lost 5 bases, and 6 bases had no gene match. The CDR3 region has the DNA TGTGCCAGCAGCGAGGACAGGTGGGCAGATACGCAGTATTTT. The encoded protein is CASSEDRWADTQYF.

The chain links TRBV29-1 to TRBJ2-2; 7 nucleotides match TRBD1. The V segment lost 3 bases and the J segment 4 bases; nucleotides outside the gene matches: 5. The germline CDR1 and CDR2 sequences are SQVTM and ANQGSEA. The CDR3 is made up of 14 amino acids. This CDR3 reads CSVDRQGSTGELFF. The CDR3 coding sequence is TGCAGCGTTGATAGACAGGGCTCCACCGGGGAGCTGTTTTTT.

The table lists this clonotype with a few counts. The chain carries TRBV5-1 and TRBJ2-3; D remains unclear. CDR3 length equals 14 residues. Germline assignment: CDR1 SGHRS and CDR2 YFSETQ. V shed 2 bases and J shed 5 bases, with 12 bases lying between them. Here the CDR3 DNA reads TGCGCCAGCAGCTTAGGCCAGGCGAGAGATACGCAGTATTTT. It yields the protein CASSLGQARDTQYF.

This clonotype was detected only a few times. The rearrangement uses TRBV6-1 and TRBJ2-5, with 13 bases lining up with TRBD2. In germline, CDR1 is MNHNS, CDR2 SASEGT. The trim removed 7 bases at V and 0 bases at J, leaving 5 bases unmatched. The CDR3 is 16 amino acids. Written as DNA, the CDR3 is TGTGCCAGCAACCAGGGACTAGCGGGATACCAAGAGACCCAGTACTTC. Protein sequence: CASNQGLAGYQETQYF.

This chain links TRBV7-9 with TRBJ2-1; D not certain. From germline, CDR1 is SEHNR and CDR2 FQNEAQ (reference sequence). The CDR3 runs to 14 residues. Trimming left V 1 base short and J 10 bases short, with 14 bases between. The CDR3 reads CASSLGISPWEQFF. The DNA for the CDR3 is TGTGCCAGCAGCTTAGGAATCAGCCCTTGGGAGCAGTTCTTC.

J is TRBJ1-1 and V is TRBV7-2; a possible D gene is TRBD1 (5 bases). The CDR3 contains 16 residues. Trimming cost V 5 bases and J 6 bases, with 22 bases left between them. CDR1 and CDR2 from the germline V gene are SGHTA and FQGNSA. The CDR3 DNA reads TGTGCCAGCAGCACACCCAGGGTAGGCTTGGGTGCTGAAGCTTTCTTT. It codes for CASSTPRVGLGAEAFF.

This clonotype was seen only a few times. J is TRBJ1-1 and V is TRBV7-9, with D possibly matching TRBD1 (5 bases). The CDR3 is made up of 14 amino acids. CDR1 is SEHNR, CDR2 FQNEAQ, per germline (reference sequence). The V and J ends lost 5 bases and 4 bases respectively, with 14 bases between them. The CDR3 DNA reads TGTGCCAGCAGCGACCAGGGTGGGGTCACTGAAGCTTTCTTT. Translating it yields CASSDQGGVTEAFF.

This clonotype was recorded many times. V and J are TRBV29-1 and TRBJ1-2; D is undetermined. The V end was cut by 3 bases, the J end by 4 bases, with 3 bases between. There are 10 residues in the CDR3. Germline V gene sequence: CDR1 SQVTM, CDR2 ANQGSEA. The CDR3 DNA sequence: TGCAGCGTTGACCTCTATGGCTACACCTTC. This encodes CSVDLYGYTF.

The sample holds many counts of this clonotype. The chain employs TRBV5-1 and TRBJ2-1; tentatively, D is TRBD2 (6 bases). CDR1 is SGHRS and CDR2 is YFSETQ in the germline V gene. Trimming stripped 4 bases from V and 4 bases from J, with 15 bases between. The CDR3 loop spans 15 amino acids. The CDR3 is CASSVELAEYNEQFF. The CDR3 region has the DNA TGCGCCAGCAGCGTGGAACTAGCAGAATACAATGAGCAGTTCTTC. Supplemented by reference TRBV5-1 and TRBJ2-1, the full variable domain reads KAGVTQTPRYLIKTRGQQVTLSCSPISGHRSVSWYQQTPGQGLQFLFEYFSETQRNKGNFPGRFSGRQFSNSRSEMNVSTLELGDSALYLCASSVELAEYNEQFFGPGTRLTVL.

The chain is built from TRBV28 and TRBJ1-6; D remains unclear. Trimming cost V 6 bases and J 0 bases, with 6 bases left between them. Germline V gene data show CDR1 as MDHEN and CDR2 as SYDVKM. CDR3 size: 14 residues. The CDR3 DNA sequence: TGTGCCAGCAGATTGAGCTCCTATAATTCACCCCTCCACTTT. Translated, it gives CASRLSSYNSPLHF.